This entry is about one T cell receptor beta chain. The table lists this clone with a count of one. The antigen it binds to is not known. Base qualities are not provided; no much larger clone lies one nucleotide away. TCRbeta CDR3 regions were amplified from genomic DNA by means of the immunoSEQ Assay, a bias-controlled multiplex PCR. As for the authors' bioinformatics: Nucleated cell counts per sample were estimated from amplification of reference gene primers within the assay. To quantify the absolute abundance of each unique TCRbeta CDR3 rearrangement, sequence reads were collapsed and filtered. For each sample, productive Simpson clonality was calculated as the square root of Simpson's diversity index across productive rearrangements. Imported from immuneACCESS, the table was reduced by TCRdb to in-frame sequences with V and J called. These copies leave out some clones; in studies compared against another copy, an unresolved V gene accounts for under half, and the cause of the remainder is not known. V and J calls and clone size follow that table, whereas D and trimming were derived from the DNA. Recorded for this sample are hundreds of thousands of clones; more than 70% of them occurred a single time. The top ten clonotypes cover 2% to 2.5% of the sample.

This specimen comes from a study of blood T cell repertoires in COVID-19 (dated by TCRdb to the early 2020s). As for the study more broadly: Samples covering the acute and convalescent phases of COVID-19 were provided by collaborators in the United States, Italy and Spain. The repertoires were released in a freely available public database intended as a resource for research on the immune response to SARS-CoV-2. The samples were drawn from two sources: the first 160 participants of the ongoing ImmuneRACE study, and some 1,300 subjects contributed by 6 global collaborators. The material from the prospective study consisted of cDNA or gDNA derived from T cells, B-cell-depleted T cells, or PBMCs. Where available, HLA class I and class II types were obtained from metadata supplied by the sample provider rather than from assay-based typing. Subjects who had been exposed to COVID-19, were actively infected with it, or had recovered from it provided the deeply sampled blood TCRbeta repertoires that made up the dataset. The sample metadata nearly always contained a de-identified subject ID, COVID-19 status, age in years and sex. Overall study outcomes, separate from this receptor: Clinical and demographic metadata were provided uncurated, with the amount varying by source and participant.

Participants in the prospective study were aged 18 to 89 years, lived in 20 to 30 United States geographic areas, and enrolled through a virtual design. To assign participants to cohorts, the prospective study relied on clinical history that participants themselves reported in a screening survey and a study questionnaire. ImmuneRACE Cohort 3 recovered participants were defined by two consecutive negative NP/OP PCR tests, healthcare professional clearance, or symptom resolution. In the prospective study, whole blood, serum and a nasopharyngeal or oropharyngeal swab were collected from each participant by mobile phlebotomists. Participants in the prospective study had the option to provide additional blood draws and questionnaires over an approximately 2-month period. Prospective study blood samples were shipped either frozen or at room temperature before DNA extraction. Measured from the cysteine to the phenylalanine, the CDR3 is 13 residues long. Of the read, only the CDR3 DNA is kept; its 39 bases are in frame from base 1. Trimming at the junction amounts to 6 bases on V and 4 bases on J, and the germline ends lie 13 bases apart. The CDR1 and CDR2 encoded by the germline V gene are MDHEN and SYDVKM.

Input material: PBMCs or T cells enriched from blood (not recorded which). The chain is encoded by TRBV28 joined to TRBJ2-7; 5 matching bases give a weak D call of TRBD1. The sequence was obtained from a woman aged 50 to 60 who had recovered from COVID-19. The CDR3: CASSRLQAYEQYF. The nucleotide sequence is given as TGTGCCAGCAGCCGGTTACAGGCTTACGAGCAGTACTTC. With all but the CDR3 taken from the reference TRBV28 and TRBJ2-7 genes, the full variable domain is: DVKVTQSSRYLVKRTGEKVFLECVQDMDHENMFWYRQDPGLGLRLIYFSYDVKMKEKGDIPEGYSVSREKKERFSLILESASTNQTSMYLCASSRLQAYEQYFGPGTRLTVT.